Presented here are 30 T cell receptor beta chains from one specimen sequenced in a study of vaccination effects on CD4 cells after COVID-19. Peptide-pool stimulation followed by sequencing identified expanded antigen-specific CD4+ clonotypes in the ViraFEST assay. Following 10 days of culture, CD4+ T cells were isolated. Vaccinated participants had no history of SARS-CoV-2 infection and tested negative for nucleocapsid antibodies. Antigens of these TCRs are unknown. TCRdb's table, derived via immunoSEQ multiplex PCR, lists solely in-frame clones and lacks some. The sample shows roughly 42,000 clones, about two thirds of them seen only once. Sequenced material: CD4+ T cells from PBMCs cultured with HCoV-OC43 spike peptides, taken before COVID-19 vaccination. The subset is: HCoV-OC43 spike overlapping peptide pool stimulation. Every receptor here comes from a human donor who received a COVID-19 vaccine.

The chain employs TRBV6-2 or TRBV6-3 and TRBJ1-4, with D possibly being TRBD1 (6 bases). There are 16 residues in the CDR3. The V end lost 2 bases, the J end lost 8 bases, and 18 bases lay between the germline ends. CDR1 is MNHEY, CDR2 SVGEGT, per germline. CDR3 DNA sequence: TGTGCCAGCAGTTACGCGACCGGGGGCCTTAGGGAAAAACTGTTTTTT. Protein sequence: CASSYATGGLREKLFF.

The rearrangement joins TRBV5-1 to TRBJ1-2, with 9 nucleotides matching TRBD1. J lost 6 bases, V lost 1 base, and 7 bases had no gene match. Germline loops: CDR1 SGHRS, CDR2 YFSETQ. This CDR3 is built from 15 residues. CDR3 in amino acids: CASSLLTGGRNGYTF. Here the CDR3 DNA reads TGCGCCAGCAGCTTGTTAACAGGGGGCAGGAATGGCTACACCTTC. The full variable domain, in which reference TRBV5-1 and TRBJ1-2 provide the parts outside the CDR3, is KAGVTQTPRYLIKTRGQQVTLSCSPISGHRSVSWYQQTPGQGLQFLFEYFSETQRNKGNFPGRFSGRQFSNSRSEMNVSTLELGDSALYLCASSLLTGGRNGYTFGSGTRLTVV.

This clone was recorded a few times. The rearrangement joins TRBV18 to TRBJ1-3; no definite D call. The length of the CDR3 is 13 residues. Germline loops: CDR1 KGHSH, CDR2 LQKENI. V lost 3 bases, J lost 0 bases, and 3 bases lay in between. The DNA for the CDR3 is TGTGCCAGCTCACCTTCCTCTGGAAACACCATATATTTT. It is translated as CASSPSSGNTIYF. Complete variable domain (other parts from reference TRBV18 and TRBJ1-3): NAGVMQNPRHLVRRRGQEARLRCSPMKGHSHVYWYRQLPEEGLKFMVYLQKENIIDESGMPKERFSAEFPKEGPSILRIQQVVRGDSAAYFCASSPSSGNTIYFGEGSWLTVV.

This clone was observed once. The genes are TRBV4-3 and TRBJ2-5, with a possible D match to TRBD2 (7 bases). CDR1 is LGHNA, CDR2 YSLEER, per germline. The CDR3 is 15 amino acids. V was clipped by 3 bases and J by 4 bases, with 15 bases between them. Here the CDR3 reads CASSHRGGGGETQYF. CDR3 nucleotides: TGCGCCAGCAGCCACCGCGGGGGCGGGGGAGAGACCCAGTACTTC.

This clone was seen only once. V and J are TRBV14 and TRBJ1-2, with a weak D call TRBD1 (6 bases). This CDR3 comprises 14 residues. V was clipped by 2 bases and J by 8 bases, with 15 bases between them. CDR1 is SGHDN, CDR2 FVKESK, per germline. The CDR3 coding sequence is TGTGCCAGCAGCCAATTGGGGGGCGCAGGAGGCTACACCTTC. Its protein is CASSQLGGAGGYTF.

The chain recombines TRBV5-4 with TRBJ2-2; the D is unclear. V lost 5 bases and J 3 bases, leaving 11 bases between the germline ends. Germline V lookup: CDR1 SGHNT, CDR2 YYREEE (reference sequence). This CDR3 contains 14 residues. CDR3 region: CASRRYRDTGELFF. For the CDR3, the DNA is TGTGCCAGCAGAAGATACCGGGACACCGGGGAGCTGTTTTTT.

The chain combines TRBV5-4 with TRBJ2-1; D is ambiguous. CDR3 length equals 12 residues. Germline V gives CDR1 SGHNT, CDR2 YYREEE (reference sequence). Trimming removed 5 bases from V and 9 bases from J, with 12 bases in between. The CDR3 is CASRDGRAEQFF. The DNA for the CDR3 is TGTGCCAGCAGGGATGGACGGGCTGAGCAGTTCTTC.

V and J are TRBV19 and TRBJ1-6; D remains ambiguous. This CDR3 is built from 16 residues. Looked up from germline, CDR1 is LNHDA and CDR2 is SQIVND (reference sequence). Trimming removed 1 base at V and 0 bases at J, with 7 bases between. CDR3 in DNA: TGTGCCAGTAGTATAGGTCAGAGCTCCTATAATTCACCCCTCCACTTT. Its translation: CASSIGQSSYNSPLHF.

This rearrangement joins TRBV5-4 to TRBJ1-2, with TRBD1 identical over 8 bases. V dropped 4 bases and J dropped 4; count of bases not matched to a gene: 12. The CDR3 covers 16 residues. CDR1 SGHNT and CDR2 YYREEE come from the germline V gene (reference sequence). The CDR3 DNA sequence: TGTGCCAGCAGCCTGGGGCAGGGGGCGCGAGGCTATGGCTACACCTTC. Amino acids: CASSLGQGARGYGYTF.

CDR3 residues: CAAGTSGNNEQFF. The CDR3 DNA reads as TGCGCCGCCGGGACTAGCGGGAACAATGAGCAGTTCTTC. The chain has TRBV4-3 and TRBJ2-1; 13 bases fit TRBD2. The CDR3 spans 13 residues. The germline gives CDR1 LGHNA, CDR2 YSLEER. V shed 11 bases, J shed 5 bases, and the junction held 3 bases outside the gene matches.

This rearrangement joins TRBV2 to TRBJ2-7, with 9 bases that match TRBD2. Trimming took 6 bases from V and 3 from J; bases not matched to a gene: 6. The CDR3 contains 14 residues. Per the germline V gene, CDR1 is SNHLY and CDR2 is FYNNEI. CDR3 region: CASREASGNYEQYF. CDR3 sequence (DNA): TGTGCCAGCAGGGAGGCTAGCGGGAACTACGAGCAGTACTTC.

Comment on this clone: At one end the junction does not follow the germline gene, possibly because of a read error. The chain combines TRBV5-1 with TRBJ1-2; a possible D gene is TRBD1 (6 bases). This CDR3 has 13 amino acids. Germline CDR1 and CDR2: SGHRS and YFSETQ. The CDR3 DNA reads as TGCGCCAGCAGTTTGGACAGCCACTATGGCTACACCTTC. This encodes CASSLDSHYGYTF.

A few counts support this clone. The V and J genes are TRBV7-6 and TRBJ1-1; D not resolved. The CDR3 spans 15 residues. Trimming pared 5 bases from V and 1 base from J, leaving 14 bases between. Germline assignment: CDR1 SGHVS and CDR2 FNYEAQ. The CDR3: CASSPTNMQNTEAFF. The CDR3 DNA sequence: TGTGCCAGCAGCCCTACCAACATGCAGAACACTGAAGCTTTCTTT. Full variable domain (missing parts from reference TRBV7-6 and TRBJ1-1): GAGVSQSPRYKVTKRGQDVALRCDPISGHVSLYWYRQALGQGPEFLTYFNYEAQQDKSGLPNDRFSAERPEGSISTLTIQRTEQRDSAMYRCASSPTNMQNTEAFFGQGTRLTVV.

CDR3 amino acids: CASNPEGGKNIQYF. Written as DNA, the CDR3 is TGTGCCAGCAACCCTGAAGGTGGTAAAAACATTCAGTACTTC. The V and J genes are TRBV25-1 and TRBJ2-4; D unresolved. Trimming took off 7 bases at V and 4 bases at J, with 14 bases between the two ends. The CDR3 is 14 amino acids. Germline-derived CDR1 and CDR2 are MGHDK and SYGVNS.

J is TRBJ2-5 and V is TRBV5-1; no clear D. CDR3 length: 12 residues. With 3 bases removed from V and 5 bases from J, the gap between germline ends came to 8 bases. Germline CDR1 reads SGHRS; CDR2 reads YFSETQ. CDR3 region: CASSSFGETQYF. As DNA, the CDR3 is TGCGCCAGCAGCTCGTTTGGGGAGACCCAGTACTTC.

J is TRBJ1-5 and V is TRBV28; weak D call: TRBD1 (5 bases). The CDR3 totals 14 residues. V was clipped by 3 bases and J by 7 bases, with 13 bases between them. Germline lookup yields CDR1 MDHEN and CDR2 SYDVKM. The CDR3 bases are TGTGCCAGCAGTTTTGGGGGGGTTGGACAGCCCCAGCATTTT. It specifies CASSFGGVGQPQHF.

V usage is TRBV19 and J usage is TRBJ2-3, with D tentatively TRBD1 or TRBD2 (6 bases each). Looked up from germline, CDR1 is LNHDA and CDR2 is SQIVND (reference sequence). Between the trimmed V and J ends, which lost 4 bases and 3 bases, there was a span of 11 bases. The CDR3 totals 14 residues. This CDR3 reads CASSTGARTDTQYF. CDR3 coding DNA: TGTGCCAGTAGTACGGGGGCGCGAACAGATACGCAGTATTTT.

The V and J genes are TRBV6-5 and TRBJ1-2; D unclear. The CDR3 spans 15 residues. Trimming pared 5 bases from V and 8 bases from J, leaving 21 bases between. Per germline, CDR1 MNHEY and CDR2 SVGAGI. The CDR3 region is CASSPVAGDIGGYTF. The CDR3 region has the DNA TGTGCCAGCAGTCCCGTAGCCGGGGATATTGGAGGCTACACCTTC.

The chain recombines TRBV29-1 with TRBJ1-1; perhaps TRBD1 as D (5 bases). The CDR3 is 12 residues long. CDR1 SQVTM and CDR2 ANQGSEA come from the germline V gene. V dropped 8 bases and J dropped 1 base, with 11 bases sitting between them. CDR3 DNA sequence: TGCAGCACGGGACTTCCGAACACTGAAGCTTTCTTT. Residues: CSTGLPNTEAFF.

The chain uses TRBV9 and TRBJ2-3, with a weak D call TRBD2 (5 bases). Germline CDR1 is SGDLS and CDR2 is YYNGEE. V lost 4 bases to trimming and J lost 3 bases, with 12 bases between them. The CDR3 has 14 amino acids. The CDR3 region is CASSPGFYTDTQYF. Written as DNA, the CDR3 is TGTGCCAGCAGCCCGGGGTTTTATACAGATACGCAGTATTTT. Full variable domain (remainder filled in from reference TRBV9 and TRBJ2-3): DSGVTQTPKHLITATGQRVTLRCSPRSGDLSVYWYQQSLDQGLQFLIQYYNGEERAKGNILERFSAQQFPDLHSELNLSSLELGDSALYFCASSPGFYTDTQYFGPGTRLTVL.

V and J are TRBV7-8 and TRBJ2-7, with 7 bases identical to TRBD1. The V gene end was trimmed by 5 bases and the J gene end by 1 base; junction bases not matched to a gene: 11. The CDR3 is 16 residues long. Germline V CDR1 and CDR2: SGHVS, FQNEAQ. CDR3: CASSLRRDRQSYEQYF. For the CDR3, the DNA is TGTGCCAGCAGCCTTCGTCGGGACAGACAGTCCTACGAGCAGTACTTC. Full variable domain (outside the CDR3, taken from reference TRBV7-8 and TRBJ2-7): GAGVSQSPRYKVAKRGQDVALRCDPISGHVSLFWYQQALGQGPEFLTYFQNEAQLDKSGLPSDRFFAERPEGSVSTLKIQRTQQEDSAVYLCASSLRRDRQSYEQYFGPGTRLTVT.

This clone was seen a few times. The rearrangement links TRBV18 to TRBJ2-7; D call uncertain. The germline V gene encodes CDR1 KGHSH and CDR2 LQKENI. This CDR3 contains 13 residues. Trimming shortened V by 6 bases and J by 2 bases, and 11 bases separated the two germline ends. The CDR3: CASSAGRTYEQYF. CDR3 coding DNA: TGTGCCAGCTCGGCCGGCCGAACCTACGAGCAGTACTTC.

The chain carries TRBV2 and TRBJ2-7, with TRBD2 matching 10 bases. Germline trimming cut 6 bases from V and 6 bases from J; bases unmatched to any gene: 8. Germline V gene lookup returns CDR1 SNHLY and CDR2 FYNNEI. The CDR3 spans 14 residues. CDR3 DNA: TGTGCCAGCAGGGCAGAGCGGGAGGGCCGCGAGCAGTACTTC. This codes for CASRAEREGREQYF.

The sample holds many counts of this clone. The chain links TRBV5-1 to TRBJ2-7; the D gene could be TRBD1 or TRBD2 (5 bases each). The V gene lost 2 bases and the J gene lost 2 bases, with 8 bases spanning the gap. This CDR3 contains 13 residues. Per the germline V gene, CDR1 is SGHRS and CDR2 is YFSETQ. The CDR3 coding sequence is TGCGCCAGCAGCTTTGGGGGAACCTACGAGCAGTACTTC. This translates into CASSFGGTYEQYF.

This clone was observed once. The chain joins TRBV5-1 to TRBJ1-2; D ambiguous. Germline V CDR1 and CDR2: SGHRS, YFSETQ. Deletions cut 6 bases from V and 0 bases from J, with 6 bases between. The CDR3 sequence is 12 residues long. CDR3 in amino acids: CASIGPNYGYTF. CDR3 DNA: TGCGCCAGCATTGGACCTAACTATGGCTACACCTTC.

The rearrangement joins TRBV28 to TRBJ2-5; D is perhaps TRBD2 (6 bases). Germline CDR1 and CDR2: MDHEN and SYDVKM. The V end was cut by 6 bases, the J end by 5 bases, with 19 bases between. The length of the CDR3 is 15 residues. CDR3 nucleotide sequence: TGTGCCAGCAGCCTTCGGGGGAGACTAGGGGAGACCCAGTACTTC. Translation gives CASSLRGRLGETQYF.

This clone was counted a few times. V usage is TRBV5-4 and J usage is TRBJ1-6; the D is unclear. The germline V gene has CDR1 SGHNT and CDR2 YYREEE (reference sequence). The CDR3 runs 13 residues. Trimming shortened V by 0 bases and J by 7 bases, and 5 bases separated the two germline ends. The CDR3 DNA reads TGTGCCAGCAGCTTGGACAAAAATTCACCCCTCCACTTT. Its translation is CASSLDKNSPLHF. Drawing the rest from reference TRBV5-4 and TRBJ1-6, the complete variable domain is ETGVTQSPTHLIKTRGQQVTLRCSSQSGHNTVSWYQQALGQGPQFIFQYYREEENGRGNFPPRFSGLQFPNYSSELNVNALELDDSALYLCASSLDKNSPLHFGNGTRLTVT.

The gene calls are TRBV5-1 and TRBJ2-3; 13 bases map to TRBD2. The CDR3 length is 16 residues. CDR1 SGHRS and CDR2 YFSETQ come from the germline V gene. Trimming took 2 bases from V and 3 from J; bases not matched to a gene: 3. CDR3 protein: CASSFGTSGMTDTQYF. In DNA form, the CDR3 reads TGCGCCAGCAGCTTCGGGACTAGCGGGATGACAGATACGCAGTATTTT.

DNA of the CDR3: TGTGCCAGCAGCTTGGCTCCCGGGGGATCCTACGAGCAGTACTTC. Translated: CASSLAPGGSYEQYF. The chain uses TRBV5-5 and TRBJ2-7, with TRBD2 as a possible D gene (6 bases). CDR1 and CDR2 from the germline V gene are SGHKS and YYEKEE (reference sequence). The CDR3 is 15 residues long. The V gene lost 0 bases and the J gene lost 1 base, with 11 bases spanning the gap.

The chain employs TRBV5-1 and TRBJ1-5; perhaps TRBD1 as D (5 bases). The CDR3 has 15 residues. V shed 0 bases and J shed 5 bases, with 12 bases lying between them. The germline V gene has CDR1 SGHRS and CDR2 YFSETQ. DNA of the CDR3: TGCGCCAGCAGCTTGGGGCCAGGGAATCATCAGCCCCAGCATTTT. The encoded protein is CASSLGPGNHQPQHF. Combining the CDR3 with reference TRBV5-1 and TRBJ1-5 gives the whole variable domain KAGVTQTPRYLIKTRGQQVTLSCSPISGHRSVSWYQQTPGQGLQFLFEYFSETQRNKGNFPGRFSGRQFSNSRSEMNVSTLELGDSALYLCASSLGPGNHQPQHFGDGTRLSIL.